This TCR beta chain was sequenced during a study of identical twins. Germline V lookup: CDR1 LGHDT, CDR2 YNNKEL (reference sequence). V lost 7 bases and J lost 4; bases outside the gene matches: 7. CDR3 length equals 15 residues. TCRdb processed the 5' RACE reads anew with MiXCR; each CDR3 protein has one entry. This sample has 450,000 or so distinct CDR3 sequences, with 13% to 15% found just once. The same specimen was also included in a second study, on yellow fever vaccine responses in identical twins.

This TCR was sampled from a young woman in good health. This chain connects TRBV3-1 to TRBJ2-1, with 10 bases lining up with TRBD2. The sample comprised CD4+ T cells sorted from blood. This CDR3 reads CASTRASGGYNEQFF. The CDR3 DNA reads TGTGCCAGCACCCGGGCTAGCGGGGGATACAATGAGCAGTTCTTC.